The entry below describes one T cell receptor (beta chain). The sample belongs to a study of OX40 agonist ivuxolimab in advanced cancers. The repertoire was sequenced with immunoSEQ multiplex PCR; TCRdb's copy has only in-frame clones and lacks some. The table has roughly 76,000 clones, approximately 86% seen once. The sequences come from CD4+ or CD8+ T cells sorted from blood, collected in a trial of the OX40 agonist ivuxolimab. The clonotype comes from an adult with an advanced solid tumor such as melanoma, head and neck, liver or kidney cancer.

CDR3 amino acids: CASSPGNDQPQHF. The CDR3, as DNA: TGTGCCAGCTCACCGGGGAACGATCAGCCCCAGCATTTT. The chain uses TRBV18 and TRBJ1-5, with D hard to call. This CDR3 has 13 amino acids. Germline V gene lookup returns CDR1 KGHSH and CDR2 LQKENI. V gave up 3 bases and J gave up 5 bases, with 8 bases separating them.